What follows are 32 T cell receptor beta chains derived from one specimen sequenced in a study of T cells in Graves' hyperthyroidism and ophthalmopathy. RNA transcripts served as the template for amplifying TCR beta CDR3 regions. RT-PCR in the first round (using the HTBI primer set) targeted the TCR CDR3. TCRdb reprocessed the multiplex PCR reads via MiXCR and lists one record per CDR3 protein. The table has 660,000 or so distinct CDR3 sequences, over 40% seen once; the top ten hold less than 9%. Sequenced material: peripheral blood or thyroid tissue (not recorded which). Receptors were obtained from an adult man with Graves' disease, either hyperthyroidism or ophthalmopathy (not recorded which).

For the CDR3, the DNA is TGTGCCAGCAGCCCCGGGACAGGGTATCGCAATAACTATGGCTACACCTTC. Protein product: CASSPGTGYRNNYGYTF. The rearrangement uses TRBV9 and TRBJ1-2; 9 nucleotides agree with TRBD1. V was clipped by 4 bases and J by 1 base; unmatched bases: 11. CDR1 and CDR2 from the germline V gene are SGDLS and YYNGEE. This CDR3 contains 17 residues.

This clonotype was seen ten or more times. Written as DNA, the CDR3 is TGTGCCAGCAGCTTAGTAGCGGGGGGCGAGACCCAGTACTTC. Protein product: CASSLVAGGETQYF. The chain uses TRBV7-6 and TRBJ2-5; 10 nucleotides align to TRBD2. Germline CDR1 reads SGHVS; CDR2 reads FNYEAQ. The CDR3 runs to 14 residues. The V and J ends lost 1 base and 5 bases, in that order; junction bases with no gene match: 1.

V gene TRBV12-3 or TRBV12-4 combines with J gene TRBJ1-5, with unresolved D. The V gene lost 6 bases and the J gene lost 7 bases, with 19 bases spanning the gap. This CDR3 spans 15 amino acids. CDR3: CASSKTGRENQPQHF. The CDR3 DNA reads TGTGCCAGCAGCAAGACGGGGAGGGAAAACCAGCCCCAGCATTTT.

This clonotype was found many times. The CDR3 sequence: CASSSLAFEQYF. As DNA, the CDR3 is TGTGCCAGCAGCTCACTAGCGTTCGAGCAGTACTTC. The chain couples TRBV11-2 to TRBJ2-7; 7 positions agree with TRBD2. Germline CDR1 and CDR2: SGHAT and FQNNGV. V dropped 4 bases and J dropped 6; count of bases not matched to a gene: 3. This CDR3 has 12 residues.

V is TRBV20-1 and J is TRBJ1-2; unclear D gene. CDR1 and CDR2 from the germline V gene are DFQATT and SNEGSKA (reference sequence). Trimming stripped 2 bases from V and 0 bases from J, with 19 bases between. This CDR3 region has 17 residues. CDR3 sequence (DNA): TGCAGTGCTAGAAGGAATCGGGCGACAATTACTAACTATGGCTACACCTTC. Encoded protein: CSARRNRATITNYGYTF.

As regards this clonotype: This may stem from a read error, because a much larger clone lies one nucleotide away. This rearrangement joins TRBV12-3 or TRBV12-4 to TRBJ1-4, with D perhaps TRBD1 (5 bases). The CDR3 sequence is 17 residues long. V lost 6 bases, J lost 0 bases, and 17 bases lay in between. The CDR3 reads CASRGGLGAATNEKLFF. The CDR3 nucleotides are TGTGCCAGCAGGGGTGGTTTAGGGGCCGCAACTAATGAAAAACTGTTTTTT.

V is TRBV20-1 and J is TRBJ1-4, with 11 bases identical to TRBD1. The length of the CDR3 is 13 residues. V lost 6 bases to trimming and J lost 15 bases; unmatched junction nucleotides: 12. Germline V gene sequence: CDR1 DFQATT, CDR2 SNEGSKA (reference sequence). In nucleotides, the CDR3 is TGCAGTGCGCCGGACAGGGGGCGCGGTTTGGTGTTTTTT. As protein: CSAPDRGRGLVFF.

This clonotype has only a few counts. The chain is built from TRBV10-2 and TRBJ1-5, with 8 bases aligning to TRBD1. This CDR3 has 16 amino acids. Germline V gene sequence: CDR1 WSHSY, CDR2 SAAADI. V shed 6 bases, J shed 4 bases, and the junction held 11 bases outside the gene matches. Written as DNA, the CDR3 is TGCGCCAGCAGAGCAACAGGGGGTTTATGGAATCAGCCCCAGCATTTT. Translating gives CASRATGGLWNQPQHF.

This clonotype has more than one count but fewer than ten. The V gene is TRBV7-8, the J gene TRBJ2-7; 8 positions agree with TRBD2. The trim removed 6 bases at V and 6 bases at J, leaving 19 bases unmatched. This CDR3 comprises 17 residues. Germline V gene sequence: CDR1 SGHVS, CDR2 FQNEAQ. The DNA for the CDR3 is TGTGCCAGCAGTTTATCGACCCGCCAGCGGGGGACCCTCGAGCAGTACTTC. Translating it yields CASSLSTRQRGTLEQYF. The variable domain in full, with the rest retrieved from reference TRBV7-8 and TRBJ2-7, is GAGVSQSPRYKVAKRGQDVALRCDPISGHVSLFWYQQALGQGPEFLTYFQNEAQLDKSGLPSDRFFAERPEGSVSTLKIQRTQQEDSAVYLCASSLSTRQRGTLEQYFGPGTRLTVT.

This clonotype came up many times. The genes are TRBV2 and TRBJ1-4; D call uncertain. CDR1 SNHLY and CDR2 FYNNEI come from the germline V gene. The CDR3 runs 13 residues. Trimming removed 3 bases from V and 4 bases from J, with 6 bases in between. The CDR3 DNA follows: TGTGCCAGCAGTGATATGGATAATGAAAAACTGTTTTTT. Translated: CASSDMDNEKLFF.

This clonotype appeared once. This CDR3 is CASMGTSGSGANVLTFF. The CDR3 DNA reads TGTGCCAGCATGGGGACTAGCGGGTCTGGGGCCAACGTCCTGACTTTCTTT. The chain recombines TRBV2 with TRBJ1-1; weak D call: TRBD1 (5 bases). Deletions cut 7 bases from V and 12 bases from J, with 33 bases between. This CDR3 is 17 amino acids long. The germline gives CDR1 SNHLY, CDR2 FYNNEI.

The CDR3 region has the DNA TGTGCCAGCAGTGAAGTCCTAGCGGCGCAAGAGACCCAGTACTTC. This encodes CASSEVLAAQETQYF. The chain employs TRBV25-1 and TRBJ2-5, with 7 bases that match TRBD2. In germline, CDR1 is MGHDK, CDR2 SYGVNS. The CDR3 sequence is 15 residues long. The V gene end was trimmed by 2 bases and the J gene end by 2 bases; junction bases not matched to a gene: 5. Full variable domain (rest looked up from reference TRBV25-1 and TRBJ2-5): EADIYQTPRYLVIGTGKKITLECSQTMGHDKMYWYQQDPGMELHLIHYSYGVNSTEKGDLSSESTVSRIRTEHFPLTLESARPSHTSQYLCASSEVLAAQETQYFGPGTRLLVL.

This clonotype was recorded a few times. The CDR3 loop reads CASSPRQGMGTEAFF. In DNA form, the CDR3 reads TGTGCCAGCAGCCCACGACAGGGAATGGGCACTGAAGCTTTCTTT. The chain has TRBV25-1 and TRBJ1-1; 7 bases align to TRBD1. The CDR3 extends over 15 amino acids. The V segment lost 6 bases and the J segment 4 bases; nucleotides outside the gene matches: 11. The germline gives CDR1 MGHDK, CDR2 SYGVNS.

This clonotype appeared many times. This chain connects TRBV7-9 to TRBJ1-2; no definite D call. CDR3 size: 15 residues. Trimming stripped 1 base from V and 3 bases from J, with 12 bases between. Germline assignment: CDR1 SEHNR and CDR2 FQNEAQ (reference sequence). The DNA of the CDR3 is TGTGCCAGCAGCTTAGATTCCGGCAGACACTATGGCTACACCTTC. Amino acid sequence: CASSLDSGRHYGYTF.

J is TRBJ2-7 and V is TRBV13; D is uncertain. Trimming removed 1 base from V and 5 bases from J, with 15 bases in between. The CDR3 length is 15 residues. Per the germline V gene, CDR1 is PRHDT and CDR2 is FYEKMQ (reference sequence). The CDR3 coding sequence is TGTGCCAGCAGCTTAGTACCACACTTGCCCGACGAGCAGTACTTC. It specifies CASSLVPHLPDEQYF.

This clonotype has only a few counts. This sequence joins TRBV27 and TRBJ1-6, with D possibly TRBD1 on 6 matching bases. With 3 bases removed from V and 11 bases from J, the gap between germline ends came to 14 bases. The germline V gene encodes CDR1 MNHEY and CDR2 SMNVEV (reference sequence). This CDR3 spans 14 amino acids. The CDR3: CASSLGGSGTPLHF. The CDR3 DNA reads TGTGCCAGCAGTTTGGGGGGCTCTGGGACACCCCTCCACTTT.

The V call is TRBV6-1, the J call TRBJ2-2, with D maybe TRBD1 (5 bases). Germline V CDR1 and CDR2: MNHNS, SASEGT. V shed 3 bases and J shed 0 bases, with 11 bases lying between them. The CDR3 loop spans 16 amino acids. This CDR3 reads CASSEKAGTNTGELFF. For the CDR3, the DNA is TGTGCCAGCAGTGAGAAGGCAGGGACGAACACCGGGGAGCTGTTTTTT.

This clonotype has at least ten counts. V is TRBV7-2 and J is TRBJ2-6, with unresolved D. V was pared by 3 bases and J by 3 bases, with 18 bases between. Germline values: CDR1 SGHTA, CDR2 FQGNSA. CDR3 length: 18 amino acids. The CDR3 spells CASSFTSATFRGANVLTF. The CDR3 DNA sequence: TGTGCCAGCAGCTTTACCAGCGCAACCTTTCGTGGGGCCAACGTCCTGACTTTC. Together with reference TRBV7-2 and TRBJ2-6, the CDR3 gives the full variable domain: GAGVSQSPSNKVTEKGKDVELRCDPISGHTALYWYRQSLGQGLEFLIYFQGNSAPDKSGLPSDRFSAERTGGSVSTLTIQRTQQEDSAVYLCASSFTSATFRGANVLTFGAGSRLTVL.

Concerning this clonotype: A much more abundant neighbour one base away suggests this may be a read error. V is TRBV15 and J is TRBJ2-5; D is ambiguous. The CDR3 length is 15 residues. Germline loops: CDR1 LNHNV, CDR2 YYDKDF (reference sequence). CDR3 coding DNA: TGTGCCACCAGCAGAGTAGGTAGGGCAGAAGAGGCCCAGTACTTC. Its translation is CATSRVGRAEEAQYF.

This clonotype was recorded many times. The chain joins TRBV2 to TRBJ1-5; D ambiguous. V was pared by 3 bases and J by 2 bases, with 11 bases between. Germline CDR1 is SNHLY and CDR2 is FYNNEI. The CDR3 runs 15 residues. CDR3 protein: CASSEGLMGNQPQHF. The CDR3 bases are TGTGCCAGCAGTGAGGGTCTTATGGGCAATCAGCCCCAGCATTTT.

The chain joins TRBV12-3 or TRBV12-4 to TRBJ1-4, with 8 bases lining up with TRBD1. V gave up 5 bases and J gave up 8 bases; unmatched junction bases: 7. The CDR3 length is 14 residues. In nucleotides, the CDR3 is TGTGCCAGCAGTCCCTCGACAGGGGCCGAAAAACTGTTTTTT. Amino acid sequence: CASSPSTGAEKLFF.

CDR3 residues: CSASLLQGAGSPLHF. The CDR3 bases are TGCAGTGCTAGTCTGTTACAGGGGGCAGGTTCACCCCTCCACTTT. This sequence joins TRBV20-1 and TRBJ1-6, with TRBD1 matching 9 bases. The CDR3 is 15 residues long. J gave up 9 bases and V 3 bases, and 9 bases lay outside the gene matches. CDR1 and CDR2 (germline): DFQATT, SNEGSKA (reference sequence).

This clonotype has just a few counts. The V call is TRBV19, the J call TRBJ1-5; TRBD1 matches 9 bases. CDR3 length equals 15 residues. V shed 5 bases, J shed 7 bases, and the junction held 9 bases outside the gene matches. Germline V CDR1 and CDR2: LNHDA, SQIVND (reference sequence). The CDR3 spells CASSLRDRAVQPQHF. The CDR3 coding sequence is TGTGCCAGTAGTCTCCGGGACAGGGCGGTCCAGCCCCAGCATTTT.

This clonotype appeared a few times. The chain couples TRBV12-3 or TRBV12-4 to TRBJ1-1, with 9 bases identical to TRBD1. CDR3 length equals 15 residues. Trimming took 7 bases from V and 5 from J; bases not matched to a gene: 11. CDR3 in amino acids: CASNQLDRGSTEAFF. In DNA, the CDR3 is TGTGCCAGCAACCAGTTAGACAGGGGGTCTACTGAAGCTTTCTTT.

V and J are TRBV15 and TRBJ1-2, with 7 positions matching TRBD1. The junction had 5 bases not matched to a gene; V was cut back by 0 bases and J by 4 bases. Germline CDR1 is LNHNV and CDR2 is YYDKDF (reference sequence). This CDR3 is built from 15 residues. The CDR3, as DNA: TGTGCCACCAGCAGAGATCGGGACAGCGGCTATGGCTACACCTTC. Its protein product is CATSRDRDSGYGYTF.

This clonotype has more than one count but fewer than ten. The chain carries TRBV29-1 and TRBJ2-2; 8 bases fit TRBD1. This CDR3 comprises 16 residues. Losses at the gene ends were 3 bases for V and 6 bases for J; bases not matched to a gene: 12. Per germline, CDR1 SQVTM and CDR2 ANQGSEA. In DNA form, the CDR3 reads TGCAGCGTTGAGGCCTTGGAACAGGGGGTGGCCGGGGAGCTGTTTTTT. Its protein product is CSVEALEQGVAGELFF.

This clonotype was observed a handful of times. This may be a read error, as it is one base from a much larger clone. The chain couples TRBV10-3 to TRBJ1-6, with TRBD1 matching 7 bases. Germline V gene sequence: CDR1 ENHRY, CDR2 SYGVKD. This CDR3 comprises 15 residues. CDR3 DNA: TGTGCCATCACCCAACAGGGGTCGGCTAATTCACCCCCCCACTTT. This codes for CAITQQGSANSPPHF.

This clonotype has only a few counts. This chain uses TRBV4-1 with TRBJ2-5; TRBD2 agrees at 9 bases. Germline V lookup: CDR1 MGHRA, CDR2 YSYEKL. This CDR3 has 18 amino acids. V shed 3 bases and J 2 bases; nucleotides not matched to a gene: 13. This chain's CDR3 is CASSQPPSGNHVQETQYF. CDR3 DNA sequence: TGCGCCAGCAGCCAGCCACCTAGCGGGAACCATGTACAAGAGACCCAGTACTTC.

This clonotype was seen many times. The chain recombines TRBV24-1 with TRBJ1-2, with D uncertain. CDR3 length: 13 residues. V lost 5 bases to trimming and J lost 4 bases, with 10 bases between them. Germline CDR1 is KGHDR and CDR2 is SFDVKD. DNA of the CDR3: TGTGCCACCAGTGGACCGGGCACCTATGGCTACACCTTC. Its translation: CATSGPGTYGYTF.

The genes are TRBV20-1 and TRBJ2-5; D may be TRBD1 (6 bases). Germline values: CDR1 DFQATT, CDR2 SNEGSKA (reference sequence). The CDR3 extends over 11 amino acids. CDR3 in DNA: TGCAGCACCAACAGGGAAGAGACCCAGTACTTC. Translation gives CSTNREETQYF.

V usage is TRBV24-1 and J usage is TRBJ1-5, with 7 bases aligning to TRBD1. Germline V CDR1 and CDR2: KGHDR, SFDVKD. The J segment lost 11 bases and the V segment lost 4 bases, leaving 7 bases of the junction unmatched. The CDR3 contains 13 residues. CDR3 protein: CATSEGRGETQHF. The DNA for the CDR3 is TGTGCCACCAGTGAAGGCAGGGGGGAGACCCAGCATTTT.

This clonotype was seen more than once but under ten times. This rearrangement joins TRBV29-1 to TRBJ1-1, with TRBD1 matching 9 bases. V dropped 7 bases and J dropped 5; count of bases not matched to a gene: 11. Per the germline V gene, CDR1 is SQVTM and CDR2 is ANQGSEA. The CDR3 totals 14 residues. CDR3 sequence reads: CSGQTGGSGTEAFF. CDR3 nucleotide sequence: TGCAGCGGACAAACAGGGGGCTCTGGGACTGAAGCTTTCTTT.